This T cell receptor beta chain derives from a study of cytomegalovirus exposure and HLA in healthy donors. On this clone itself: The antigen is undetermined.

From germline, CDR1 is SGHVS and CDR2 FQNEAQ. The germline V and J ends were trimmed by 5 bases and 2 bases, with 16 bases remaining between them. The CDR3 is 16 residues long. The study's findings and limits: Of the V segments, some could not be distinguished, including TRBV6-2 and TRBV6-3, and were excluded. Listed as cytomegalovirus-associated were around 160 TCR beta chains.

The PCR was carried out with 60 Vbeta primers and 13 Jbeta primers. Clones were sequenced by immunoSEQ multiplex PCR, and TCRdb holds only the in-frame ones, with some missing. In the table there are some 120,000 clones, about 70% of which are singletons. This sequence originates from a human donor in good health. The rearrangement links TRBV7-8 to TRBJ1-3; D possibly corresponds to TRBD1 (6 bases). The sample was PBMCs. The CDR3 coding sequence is TGTGCCAGCAGCCCCGCGGGGAGGGGGGCTGGAAACACCATATATTTT. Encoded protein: CASSPAGRGAGNTIYF.